The clone carrying this TCR beta chain came up a few times. Its antigen is still unknown. This sample was included in a study of beta chain features in type 1 diabetes. cDNA synthesis used the whole RNA isolate, giving expressed TCRB sequences. Read counts averaged approximately 3.6 million for samples of naive, central memory and regulatory T cells. This table comes from immunoSEQ multiplex PCR, and its TCRdb copy is limited to in-frame clones, with some not included. The table shows about 360,000 clones, with roughly 12% occurring only once. Study findings and constraints: There were fewer insertions and more deletions at the VDJ junctions of type 1 diabetes patients. It was possible that PCR favored shorter templates, equally so in patients and controls.

Sorting of CD4+ naive, central memory, regulatory and stem cell-like memory cells was performed via CD45RO/CCR7/CD25/CD127/CD95/CD27. This CDR3 comprises 14 residues. V trimming: 5 bases; J trimming: 9 bases; junction bases outside the gene matches: 12. Germline V gives CDR1 SGHTA, CDR2 FQGNSA. The material sequenced was naive CD4+ T cells from blood. This TCR was recovered from a man younger than 35 in good health. This sequence joins TRBV7-2 and TRBJ1-1; TRBD1 matches at 7 bases. As DNA, the CDR3 is TGTGCCAGCAGCCCACTGGGACAGATCGACCAAGCTTTCTTT. Protein product: CASSPLGQIDQAFF.